This T cell receptor (beta chain) was observed in a study of molecular identifiers for immune sequencing clone quantification. Points from the study as a whole: Over 98% of effector molecules, but under 1% in naive cells, were held by clones with more than 20 RNA copies. Spiked TCR RNA from one Jurkat cell reportedly showed up when mixed among around 1 million naive cells.

The germline CDR1 and CDR2 sequences are SGDLS and YYNGEE. This CDR3 spans 15 amino acids. Trimming took off 0 bases at V and 2 bases at J, with 10 bases between the two ends. TCR libraries were built in bulk with a published protocol and specific TCR primers. TCRdb itself ran the PCR reads through MiXCR, one entry per CDR3 protein. The table includes hundreds of thousands of distinct CDR3 sequences, roughly 25% detected once. This clonotype was detected only a few times. Its antigen is undetermined. The clonotype originates from a human donor in good health. Some libraries in this study had Jurkat cell RNA spiked in. Sequenced input: naive CD8+ T cells from blood, with Jurkat cell RNA spiked in. The subset is: FACS-sorted CD8+CD4-CCR7+CD45RA+ naive T cells. The chain links TRBV9 to TRBJ2-3; no firm D call. CDR3 sequence (DNA): TGTGCCAGCAGCGTAGCTTTCCTGAACACAGATACGCAGTATTTT. Its translation: CASSVAFLNTDTQYF.